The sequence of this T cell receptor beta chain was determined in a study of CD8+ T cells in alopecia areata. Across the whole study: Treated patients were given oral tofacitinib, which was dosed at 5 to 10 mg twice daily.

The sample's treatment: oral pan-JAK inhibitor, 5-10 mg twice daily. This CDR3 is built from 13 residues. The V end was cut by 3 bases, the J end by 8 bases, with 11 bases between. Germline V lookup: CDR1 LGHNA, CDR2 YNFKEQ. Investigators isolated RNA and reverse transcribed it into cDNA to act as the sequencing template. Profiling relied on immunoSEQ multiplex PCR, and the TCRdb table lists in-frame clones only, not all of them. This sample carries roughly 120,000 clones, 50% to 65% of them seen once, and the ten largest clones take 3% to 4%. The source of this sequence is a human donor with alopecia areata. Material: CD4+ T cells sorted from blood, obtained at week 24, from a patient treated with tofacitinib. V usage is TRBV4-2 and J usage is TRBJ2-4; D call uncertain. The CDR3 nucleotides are TGTGCCAGCAGCCAGCAGACCTGGGACATTCAGTACTTC. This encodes CASSQQTWDIQYF.